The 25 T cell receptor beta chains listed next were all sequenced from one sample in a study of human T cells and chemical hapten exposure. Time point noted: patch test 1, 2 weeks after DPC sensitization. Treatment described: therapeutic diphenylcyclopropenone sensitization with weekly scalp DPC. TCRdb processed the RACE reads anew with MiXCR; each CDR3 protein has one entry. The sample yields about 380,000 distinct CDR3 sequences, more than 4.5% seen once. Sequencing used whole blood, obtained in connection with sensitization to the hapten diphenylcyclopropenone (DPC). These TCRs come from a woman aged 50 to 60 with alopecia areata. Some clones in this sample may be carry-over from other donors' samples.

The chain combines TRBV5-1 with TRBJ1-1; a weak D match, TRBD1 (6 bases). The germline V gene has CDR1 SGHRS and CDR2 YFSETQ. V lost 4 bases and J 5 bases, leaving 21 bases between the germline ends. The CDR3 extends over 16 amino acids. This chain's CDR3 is CASSPPGVEGKTEAFF. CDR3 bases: TGCGCCAGCAGCCCGCCAGGGGTGGAGGGAAAAACTGAAGCTTTCTTT.

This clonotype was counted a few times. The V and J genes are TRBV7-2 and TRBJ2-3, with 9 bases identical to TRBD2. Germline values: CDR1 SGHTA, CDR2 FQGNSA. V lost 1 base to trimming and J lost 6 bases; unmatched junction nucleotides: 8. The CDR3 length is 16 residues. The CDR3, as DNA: TGTGCCAGCAGCTTAGGGCTAGCGGGATCGGGGGATACGCAGTATTTT. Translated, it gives CASSLGLAGSGDTQYF.

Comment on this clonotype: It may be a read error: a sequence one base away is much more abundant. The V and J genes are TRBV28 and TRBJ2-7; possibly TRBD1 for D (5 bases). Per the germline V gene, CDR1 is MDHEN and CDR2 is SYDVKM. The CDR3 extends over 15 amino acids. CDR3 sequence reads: CASSLFLGQAYEQCF. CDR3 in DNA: TGTGCCAGCAGTTTATTCCTGGGGCAAGCCTACGAGCAGTGCTTC.

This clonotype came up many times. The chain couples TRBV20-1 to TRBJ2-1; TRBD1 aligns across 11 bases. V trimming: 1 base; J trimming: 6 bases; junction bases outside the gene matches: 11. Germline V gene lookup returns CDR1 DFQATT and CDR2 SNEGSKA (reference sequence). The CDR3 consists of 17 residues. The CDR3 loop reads CSARGAWTGGAPNEQFF. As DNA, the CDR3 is TGCAGTGCTAGAGGGGCCTGGACAGGGGGCGCCCCCAATGAGCAGTTCTTC.

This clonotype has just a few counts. The CDR3 loop reads CASSLSGQRATEAFF. CDR3 sequence (DNA): TGTGCCAGCAGTTTATCCGGCCAGCGTGCCACTGAAGCTTTCTTT. This rearrangement joins TRBV27 to TRBJ1-1; the D is unclear. This CDR3 is built from 15 residues. Deletions cut 0 bases from V and 4 bases from J, with 12 bases between. CDR1 MNHEY and CDR2 SMNVEV come from the germline V gene (reference sequence).

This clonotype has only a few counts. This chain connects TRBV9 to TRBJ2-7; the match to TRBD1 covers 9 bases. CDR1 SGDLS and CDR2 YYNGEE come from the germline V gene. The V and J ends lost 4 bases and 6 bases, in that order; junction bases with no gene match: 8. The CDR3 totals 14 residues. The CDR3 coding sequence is TGTGCCAGCAGCTTAGGGACAGGGAATGCCGAGCAGTACTTC. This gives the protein CASSLGTGNAEQYF. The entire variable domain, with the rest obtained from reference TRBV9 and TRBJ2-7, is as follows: DSGVTQTPKHLITATGQRVTLRCSPRSGDLSVYWYQQSLDQGLQFLIQYYNGEERAKGNILERFSAQQFPDLHSELNLSSLELGDSALYFCASSLGTGNAEQYFGPGTRLTVT.

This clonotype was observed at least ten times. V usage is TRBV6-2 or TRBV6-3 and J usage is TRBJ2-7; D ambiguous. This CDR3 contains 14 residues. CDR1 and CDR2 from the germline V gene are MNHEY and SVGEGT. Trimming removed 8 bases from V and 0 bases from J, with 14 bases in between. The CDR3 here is CASQTWTDSYEQYF. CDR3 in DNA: TGTGCCAGCCAAACCTGGACGGACTCCTACGAGCAGTACTTC.

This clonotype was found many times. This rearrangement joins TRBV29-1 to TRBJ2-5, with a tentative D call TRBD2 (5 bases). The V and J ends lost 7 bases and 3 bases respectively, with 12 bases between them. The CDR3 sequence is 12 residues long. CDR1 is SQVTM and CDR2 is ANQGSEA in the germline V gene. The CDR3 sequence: CSAWTREETQYF. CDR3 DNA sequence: TGCAGCGCTTGGACTCGGGAAGAGACCCAGTACTTC.

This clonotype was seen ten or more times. CDR3 amino acids: CSVEDPLKGRGNTIYF. Here the CDR3 DNA reads TGCAGCGTTGAAGACCCCCTCAAAGGGCGAGGGAACACCATATATTTT. The chain employs TRBV29-1 and TRBJ1-3; D gene uncertain. Germline CDR1 reads SQVTM; CDR2 reads ANQGSEA. The ends were cut back, 0 bases at V and 7 bases at J, with 19 bases in the middle. The CDR3 has 16 amino acids.

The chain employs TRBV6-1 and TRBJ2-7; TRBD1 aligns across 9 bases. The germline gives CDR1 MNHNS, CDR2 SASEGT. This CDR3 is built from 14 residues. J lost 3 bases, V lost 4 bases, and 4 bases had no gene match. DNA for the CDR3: TGTGCCAGCAGTGCGGGGACAGGGTACTACGAGCAGTACTTC. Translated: CASSAGTGYYEQYF.

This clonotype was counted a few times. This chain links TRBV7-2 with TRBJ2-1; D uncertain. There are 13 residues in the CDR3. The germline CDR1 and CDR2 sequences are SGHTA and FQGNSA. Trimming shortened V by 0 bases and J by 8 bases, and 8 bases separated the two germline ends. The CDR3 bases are TGTGCCAGCAGCTTAGCCGGCGTCTATGAGCAGTTCTTC. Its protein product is CASSLAGVYEQFF.

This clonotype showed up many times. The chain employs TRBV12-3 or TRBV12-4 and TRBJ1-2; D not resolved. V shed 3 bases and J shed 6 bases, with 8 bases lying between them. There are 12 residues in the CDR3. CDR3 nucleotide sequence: TGTGCCAGCAGTTTTGTAGGGAATGGCTACACCTTC. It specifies CASSFVGNGYTF.

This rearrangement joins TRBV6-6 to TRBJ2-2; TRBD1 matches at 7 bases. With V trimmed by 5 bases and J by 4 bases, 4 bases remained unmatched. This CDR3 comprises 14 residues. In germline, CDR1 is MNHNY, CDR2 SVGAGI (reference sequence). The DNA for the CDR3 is TGTGCCAGCAGTGACAGGGCGGTCACCGGGGAGCTGTTTTTT. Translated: CASSDRAVTGELFF.

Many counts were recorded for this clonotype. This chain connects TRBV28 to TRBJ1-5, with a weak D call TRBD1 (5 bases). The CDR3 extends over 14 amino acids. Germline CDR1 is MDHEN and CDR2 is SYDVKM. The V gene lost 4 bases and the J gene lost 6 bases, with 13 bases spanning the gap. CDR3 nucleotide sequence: TGTGCCAGCAGTTCCGGGGGAGGTAGTCAGCCCCAGCATTTT. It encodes CASSSGGGSQPQHF.

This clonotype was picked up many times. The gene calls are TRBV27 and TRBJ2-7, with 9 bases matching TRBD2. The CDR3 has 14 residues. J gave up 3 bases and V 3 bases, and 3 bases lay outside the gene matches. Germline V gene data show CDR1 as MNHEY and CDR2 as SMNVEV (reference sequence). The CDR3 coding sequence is TGTGCCAGCAGTTTTAGCGGGAGAGTCTACGAGCAGTACTTC. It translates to CASSFSGRVYEQYF.

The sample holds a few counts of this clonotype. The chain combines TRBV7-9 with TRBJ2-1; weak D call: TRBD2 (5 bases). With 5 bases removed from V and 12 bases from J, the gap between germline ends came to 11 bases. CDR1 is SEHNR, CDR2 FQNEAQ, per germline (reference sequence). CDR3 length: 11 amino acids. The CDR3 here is CASSPRGPQFF. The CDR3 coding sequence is TGTGCCAGCAGCCCTCGAGGGCCGCAGTTCTTC.

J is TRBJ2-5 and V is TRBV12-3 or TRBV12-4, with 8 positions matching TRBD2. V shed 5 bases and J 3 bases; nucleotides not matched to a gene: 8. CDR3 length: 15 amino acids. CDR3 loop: CASSPAGVQEETQYF. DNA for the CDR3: TGTGCCAGCAGTCCAGCGGGAGTCCAGGAAGAGACCCAGTACTTC.

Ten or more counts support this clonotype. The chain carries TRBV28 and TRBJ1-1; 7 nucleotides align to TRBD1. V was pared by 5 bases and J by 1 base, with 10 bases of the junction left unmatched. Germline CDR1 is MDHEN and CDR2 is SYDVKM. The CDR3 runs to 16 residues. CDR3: CASSPPGQWGNTEAFF. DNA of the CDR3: TGTGCCAGCAGTCCGCCGGGACAGTGGGGGAACACTGAAGCTTTCTTT.

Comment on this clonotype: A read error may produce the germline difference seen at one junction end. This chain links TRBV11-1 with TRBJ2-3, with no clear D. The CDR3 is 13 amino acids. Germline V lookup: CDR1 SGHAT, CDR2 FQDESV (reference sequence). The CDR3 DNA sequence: TGTGCCAGCAGCTTACATTCGGCAGATACGCAGTGTTTT. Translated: CASSLHSADTQCF.

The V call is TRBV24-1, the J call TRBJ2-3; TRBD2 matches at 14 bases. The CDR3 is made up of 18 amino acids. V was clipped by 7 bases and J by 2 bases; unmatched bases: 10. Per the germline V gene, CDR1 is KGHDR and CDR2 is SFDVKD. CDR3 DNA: TGTGCCACCAGAACCGGGACTAGCGGGAGTGGTTTCACAGATACGCAGTATTTT. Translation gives CATRTGTSGSGFTDTQYF.

CDR3 sequence: CSATGTDNYGYTF. The CDR3 DNA follows: TGCAGTGCTACCGGGACAGATAACTATGGCTACACCTTC. V usage is TRBV20-1 and J usage is TRBJ1-2; TRBD1 matches at 7 bases. CDR1 and CDR2 from the germline V gene are DFQATT and SNEGSKA (reference sequence). The CDR3 is made up of 13 amino acids. Trimming cost V 4 bases and J 1 base; bases outside gene matches: 3.

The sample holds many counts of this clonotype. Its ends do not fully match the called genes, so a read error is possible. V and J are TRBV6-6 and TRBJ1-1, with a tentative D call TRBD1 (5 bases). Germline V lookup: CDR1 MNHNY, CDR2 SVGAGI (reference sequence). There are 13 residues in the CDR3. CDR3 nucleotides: TGTGCCAGCAGTTACGCAGGGAACTCTGAAGCTTTCTTT. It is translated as CASSYAGNSEAFF.

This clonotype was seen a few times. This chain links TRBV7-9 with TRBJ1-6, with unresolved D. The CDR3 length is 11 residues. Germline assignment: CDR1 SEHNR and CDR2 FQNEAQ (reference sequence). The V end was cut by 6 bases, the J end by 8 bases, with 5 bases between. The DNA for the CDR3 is TGTGCCAGCAGTCCGGATTCACCCCTCCACTTT. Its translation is CASSPDSPLHF.

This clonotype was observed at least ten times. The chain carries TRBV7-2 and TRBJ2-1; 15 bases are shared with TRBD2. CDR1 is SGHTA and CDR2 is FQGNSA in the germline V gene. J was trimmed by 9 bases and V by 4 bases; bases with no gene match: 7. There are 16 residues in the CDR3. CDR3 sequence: CASSSSGTSGRIEQFF. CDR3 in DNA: TGTGCCAGCAGCTCCTCCGGGACTAGCGGGAGGATTGAGCAGTTCTTC.

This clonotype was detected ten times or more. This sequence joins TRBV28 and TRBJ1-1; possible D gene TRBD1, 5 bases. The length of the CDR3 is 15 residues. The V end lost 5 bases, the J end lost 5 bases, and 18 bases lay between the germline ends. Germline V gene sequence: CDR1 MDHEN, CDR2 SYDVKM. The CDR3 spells CASSPSRGLRTEAFF. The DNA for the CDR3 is TGTGCCAGCAGTCCCAGTCGGGGACTGCGGACTGAAGCTTTCTTT. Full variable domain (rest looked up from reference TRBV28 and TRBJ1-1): DVKVTQSSRYLVKRTGEKVFLECVQDMDHENMFWYRQDPGLGLRLIYFSYDVKMKEKGDIPEGYSVSREKKERFSLILESASTNQTSMYLCASSPSRGLRTEAFFGQGTRLTVV.